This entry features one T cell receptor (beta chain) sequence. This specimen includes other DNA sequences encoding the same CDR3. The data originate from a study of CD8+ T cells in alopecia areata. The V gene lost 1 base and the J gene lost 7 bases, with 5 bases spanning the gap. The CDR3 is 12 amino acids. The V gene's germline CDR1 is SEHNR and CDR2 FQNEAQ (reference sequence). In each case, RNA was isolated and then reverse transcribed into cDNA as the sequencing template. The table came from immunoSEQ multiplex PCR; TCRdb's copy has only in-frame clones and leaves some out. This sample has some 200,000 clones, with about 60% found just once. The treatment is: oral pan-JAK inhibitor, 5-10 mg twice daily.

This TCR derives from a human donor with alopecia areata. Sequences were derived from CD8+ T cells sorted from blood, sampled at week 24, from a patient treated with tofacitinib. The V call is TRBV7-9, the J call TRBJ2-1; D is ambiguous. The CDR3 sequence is CASSLVGNEQFF. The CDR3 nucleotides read TGTGCCAGCAGCTTAGTAGGGAATGAGCAGTTCTTC. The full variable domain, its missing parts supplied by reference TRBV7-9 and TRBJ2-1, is DTGVSQNPRHKITKRGQNVTFRCDPISEHNRLYWYRQTLGQGPEFLTYFQNEAQLEKSRLLSDRFSAERPKGSFSTLEIQRTEQGDSAMYLCASSLVGNEQFFGPGTRLTVL.